The source of this T cell receptor (beta chain) is a study of T cell responses to AZD1222 COVID-19 vaccine. Across the study: It was second doses at about 4 or about 12 weeks that were pooled.

The table came from immunoSEQ multiplex PCR; TCRdb's copy has only in-frame clones and leaves some out. The sample contains some 130,000 clones, around 84% of which appear only once. V gave up 3 bases and J gave up 5 bases, with 10 bases separating them. The CDR3 is 14 residues long. Per germline, CDR1 LNHDA and CDR2 SQIVND (reference sequence). Note on this clone: Its matching antigen is unknown.

Study-level results: Spike-specific TCR breadth and depth were elevated following two AZD1222 doses.

The V and J genes are TRBV19 and TRBJ2-2, with D perhaps assigned TRBD1 or TRBD2 (5 bases each). This specimen consisted of peripheral blood, obtained on day 0 of AZD1222 vaccination. This receptor was identified in an adult in good health. The CDR3 DNA sequence: TGTGCCAGTAGTATGGGCTGGGGGACCGGGGAGCTGTTTTTT. This encodes CASSMGWGTGELFF.